This TCR beta chain was sequenced for a study of shared clonotypes between healthy human individuals. TCRdb's copy holds only in-frame clones and misses some; the assay was immunoSEQ multiplex PCR. The sample has about a million clones, about 76% seen once. The V gene's germline CDR1 is LGHNA and CDR2 YSLEER. V gave up 0 bases and J gave up 4 bases, with 11 bases separating them. The CDR3 covers 15 residues. Source material: memory CD4+ T cells sorted from blood. This sample's subset: CD45RA-negative fraction. The source is a man between 18 and 29 years old in good health. V is TRBV4-3 and J is TRBJ2-3; a possible D gene is TRBD2 (6 bases). The CDR3 reads CASSQDSGGADTQYF. The CDR3 nucleotides read TGCGCCAGCAGCCAAGATTCTGGCGGGGCAGATACGCAGTATTTT.